What follows describes a single T cell receptor beta chain. Antigen unknown. This entry is derived from a study of T cell responses to AZD1222 COVID-19 vaccine. General observations from the study: Donor demographics were predominantly white British with a female majority; clonal diversity may be underestimated.

Samples with a second dose at about 4 or about 12 weeks were pooled together. The assay was immunoSEQ multiplex PCR, and TCRdb's table has in-frame clones only and misses some. This table holds about 81,000 clones, roughly nine tenths found once. In germline, CDR1 is SGHNT, CDR2 YYREEE (reference sequence). V shed 2 bases and J shed 4 bases, with 13 bases lying between them. This CDR3 is 15 amino acids long. The chain recombines TRBV5-4 with TRBJ1-3; D gene unclear. The source is an adult who received the AZD1222 COVID-19 vaccine. The sequencing here drew on peripheral blood, taken 28 days after the second AZD1222 dose. The CDR3 sequence is CASSLDFRPGNTIYF. DNA of the CDR3: TGTGCCAGCAGCTTAGATTTCCGTCCGGGAAACACCATATATTTT.